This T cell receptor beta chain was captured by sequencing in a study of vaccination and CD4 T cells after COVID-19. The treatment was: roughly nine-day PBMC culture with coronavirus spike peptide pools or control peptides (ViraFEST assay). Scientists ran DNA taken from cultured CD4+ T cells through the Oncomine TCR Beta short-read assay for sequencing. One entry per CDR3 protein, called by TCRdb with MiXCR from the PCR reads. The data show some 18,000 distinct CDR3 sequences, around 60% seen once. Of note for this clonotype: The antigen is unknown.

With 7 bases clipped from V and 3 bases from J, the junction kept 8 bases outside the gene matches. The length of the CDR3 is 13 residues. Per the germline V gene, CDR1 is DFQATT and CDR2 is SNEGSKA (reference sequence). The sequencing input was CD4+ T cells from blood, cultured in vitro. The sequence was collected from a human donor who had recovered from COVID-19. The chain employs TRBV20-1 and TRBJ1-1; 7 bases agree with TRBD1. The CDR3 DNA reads TGCAGTGGAAGAGGGACAGCAGACACTGAAGCTTTCTTT. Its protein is CSGRGTADTEAFF.